These T cell receptor beta chains were read from a single sample in a study of radiotherapy plus CTLA-4 blockade in lung cancer. Assay used: immunoSEQ multiplex PCR; TCRdb lists only in-frame clones, some missing. There are about 93,000 clones in the sample; 80% to 90% occur only once, and 4.9% lies in the top ten. The sequencing here drew on peripheral blood, taken from a patient treated with radiotherapy plus ipilimumab. All receptors come from a human donor with non-small cell lung cancer that progressed on radiotherapy plus ipilimumab. CDR3s include the opening cysteine and the closing phenylalanine or tryptophan. A D gene is named only where the DNA matches it firmly. Not all rows give a size; the values are once, few, many and, for expanded clones, a class.

j_gene: TRBJ2-1
d_gene: -
v_gene: TRBV9
len: 15
abundance: -
CDR3nt: TGTGCCAGCAGCGTAGTCTCCAGCGACCACAATGAGCAGTTCTTC
CDR3aa: CASSVVSSDHNEQFF

j_gene: TRBJ2-1
d_gene: -
v_gene: TRBV29-1
len: 13
abundance: -
CDR3nt: TGCAGCGTTGTAGGGGCAGGATACAATGAGCAGTTCTTC
CDR3aa: CSVVGAGYNEQFF

j_gene: TRBJ1-1
d_gene: -
v_gene: TRBV27
len: 13
abundance: few
CDR3nt: TGTGCCAGCAGTTTCCGGAAGAACACTGAAGCTTTCTTT
CDR3aa: CASSFRKNTEAFF

j_gene: TRBJ2-2
d_gene: TRBD2
v_gene: TRBV11-3
len: 15
abundance: -
CDR3nt: TGTGCCAGCAGCTTAGGTGGGAGGGCCTCCGGGGAGCTGTTTTTT
CDR3aa: CASSLGGRASGELFF

j_gene: TRBJ2-3
d_gene: -
v_gene: TRBV4-1
len: 14
abundance: -
CDR3nt: TGCGCCAGCAGCCAAGAAGTGGCGGGAGATACGCAGTATTTT
CDR3aa: CASSQEVAGDTQYF

j_gene: TRBJ1-1
d_gene: -
v_gene: TRBV7-8
len: 12
abundance: -
CDR3nt: TGTGCCAGCAGCTACAAAGGGTCTGAAGCTTTCTTT
CDR3aa: CASSYKGSEAFF

j_gene: TRBJ1-5
d_gene: TRBD1
v_gene: TRBV15
len: 16
abundance: -
CDR3nt: TGTGCCACCAGAGGCTCTGACAGGGGGCGTGCTCAGCCCCAGCATTTT
CDR3aa: CATRGSDRGRAQPQHF

j_gene: TRBJ1-5
d_gene: -
v_gene: TRBV9
len: 14
abundance: -
CDR3nt: TGTGCCAGCAGCGGCAAACAGACCAATCAGCCCCAGCATTTT
CDR3aa: CASSGKQTNQPQHF

j_gene: TRBJ2-3
d_gene: -
v_gene: TRBV30
len: 14
abundance: -
CDR3nt: TGTGCCTGGAGCGCCGTCACGACAACAGATACGCAGTATTTT
CDR3aa: CAWSAVTTTDTQYF

j_gene: TRBJ2-3
d_gene: -
v_gene: TRBV7-9
len: 15
abundance: -
CDR3nt: TGTGCCAGCAGCTTAGTAGTATCGTTCGCAGATACGCAGTATTTT
CDR3aa: CASSLVVSFADTQYF

j_gene: TRBJ2-2
d_gene: -
v_gene: TRBV5-1
len: 16
abundance: -
CDR3nt: TGCGCCAGCAGCTCGCCCCAGAGTACCAACACCGGGGAGCTGTTTTTT
CDR3aa: CASSSPQSTNTGELFF

j_gene: TRBJ1-1
d_gene: TRBD1
v_gene: TRBV18
len: 14
abundance: -
CDR3nt: TGTGCCAGCTCACTGGGACAGATGGAACCTGAAGCTTTCTTT
CDR3aa: CASSLGQMEPEAFF

j_gene: TRBJ2-5
d_gene: TRBD1
v_gene: TRBV2
len: 16
abundance: few
CDR3nt: TGTGCCAGCAGGGCCCAAACAGGGGGCGACCCGGGGACCCAGTACTTC
CDR3aa: CASRAQTGGDPGTQYF

j_gene: TRBJ1-5
d_gene: -
v_gene: TRBV27
len: 13
abundance: -
CDR3nt: TGTGCCAGCAGTATGGACAGCAATCAGCCCCAGCATTTT
CDR3aa: CASSMDSNQPQHF

j_gene: TRBJ2-1
d_gene: -
v_gene: TRBV9
len: 15
abundance: -
CDR3nt: TGTGCCAGCAGCGCTTCGGGACTGGGATTCAATGAGCAGTTCTTC
CDR3aa: CASSASGLGFNEQFF

j_gene: TRBJ1-1
d_gene: -
v_gene: TRBV27
len: 14
abundance: -
CDR3nt: TGTGCCAGCATAGGAGGCAGTTGGGACACTGAAGCTTTCTTT
CDR3aa: CASIGGSWDTEAFF

j_gene: TRBJ2-7
d_gene: TRBD1
v_gene: TRBV5-1
len: 16
abundance: once
CDR3nt: TGCGCCAGCAGCCCGGGCCGGGACAGGACCTCCTACGAGCAGTACTTC
CDR3aa: CASSPGRDRTSYEQYF

j_gene: TRBJ1-1
d_gene: -
v_gene: TRBV19
len: 14
abundance: -
CDR3nt: TGTGCCAGTAGTATAGACAGGGTAAGCACTGAAGCTTTCTTT
CDR3aa: CASSIDRVSTEAFF

j_gene: TRBJ2-1
d_gene: TRBD2
v_gene: TRBV5-1
len: 15
abundance: -
CDR3nt: TGCGCCAGCTCTAGCGGGAGTATGATGGGGAATGAGCAGTTCTTC
CDR3aa: CASSSGSMMGNEQFF

j_gene: TRBJ1-3
d_gene: TRBD1
v_gene: TRBV5-1
len: 17
abundance: -
CDR3nt: TGCGCCAGCAGCAACCCCGTTGGGACAGGGTCTGGAAACACCATATATTTT
CDR3aa: CASSNPVGTGSGNTIYF

j_gene: TRBJ1-4
d_gene: -
v_gene: TRBV6-1
len: 12
abundance: -
CDR3nt: TGTGCCAGCGGTAGACCGAATGAAAAACTGTTTTTT
CDR3aa: CASGRPNEKLFF

j_gene: TRBJ2-7
d_gene: -
v_gene: TRBV6-1
len: 14
abundance: -
CDR3nt: TGTGCCAGTAGTCGTCGCACTCTAAGCTACGAGCAGTACTTC
CDR3aa: CASSRRTLSYEQYF

j_gene: TRBJ1-1
d_gene: -
v_gene: TRBV18
len: 16
abundance: few
CDR3nt: TGTGCCAGCTCACCACTTATGGTCCGCGCTTACACTGAAGCTTTCTTT
CDR3aa: CASSPLMVRAYTEAFF

j_gene: TRBJ2-1
d_gene: TRBD2
v_gene: TRBV30
len: 18
abundance: few
CDR3nt: TGTGCCTGGAGTCTTCAAGTTCGAAGGCGGGAGGGCCAGGATGAGCAGTTCTTC
CDR3aa: CAWSLQVRRREGQDEQFF

j_gene: TRBJ2-1
d_gene: TRBD2
v_gene: TRBV11-2
len: 15
abundance: few
CDR3nt: TGTGCCAGCAGCTTACTAGCGGGAGGGTACAATGAGCAGTTCTTC
CDR3aa: CASSLLAGGYNEQFF

j_gene: TRBJ2-7
d_gene: -
v_gene: TRBV11-2
len: 17
abundance: -
CDR3nt: TGTGCCAGCAGTCCCCCCCCAACGGGACAAAAGGTCTACGAGCAGTACTTC
CDR3aa: CASSPPPTGQKVYEQYF

j_gene: TRBJ1-2
d_gene: -
v_gene: TRBV6-6
len: 15
abundance: -
CDR3nt: TGTGCCAGCAGCCCCAGAGGGGGGACCGAGAATGGCTACACCTTC
CDR3aa: CASSPRGGTENGYTF

j_gene: TRBJ2-1
d_gene: -
v_gene: TRBV6-5
len: 15
abundance: -
CDR3nt: TGTGCCAGCAGTTACTCACTGGGTACCTACAATGAGCAGTTCTTC
CDR3aa: CASSYSLGTYNEQFF

j_gene: TRBJ1-2
d_gene: TRBD1
v_gene: TRBV5-4
len: 15
abundance: -
CDR3nt: TGTGCCAGCAGCCCACCCGGGACAGCCCTCTATGGCTACACCTTC
CDR3aa: CASSPPGTALYGYTF

j_gene: TRBJ2-5
d_gene: TRBD2
v_gene: TRBV18
len: 15
abundance: -
CDR3nt: TGTGCCAGCTCACCATCATCTAGCGGGAGGGAGACCCAGTACTTC
CDR3aa: CASSPSSSGRETQYF

j_gene: TRBJ2-2
d_gene: TRBD1
v_gene: TRBV27
len: 16
abundance: few
CDR3nt: TGTGCCAGCAGTTCGGCCCAGACAGGGGGGGTCGGGGAGCTGTTTTTT
CDR3aa: CASSSAQTGGVGELFF

j_gene: TRBJ1-1
d_gene: -
v_gene: TRBV5-1
len: 16
abundance: -
CDR3nt: TGCGCCAGCAGCTTGAATGTGCTTTCCATGAACACTGAAGCTTTCTTT
CDR3aa: CASSLNVLSMNTEAFF

j_gene: TRBJ1-1
d_gene: -
v_gene: TRBV6-5
len: 15
abundance: -
CDR3nt: TGTGCCAGCAGTTCCAAAGGGGGGAGGGCCACTGAAGCTTTCTTT
CDR3aa: CASSSKGGRATEAFF

j_gene: TRBJ2-2
d_gene: -
v_gene: TRBV27
len: 16
abundance: -
CDR3nt: TGTGCCAGCAGCCGTAAACGTCCGAGCACCACCGGGGAGCTGTTTTTT
CDR3aa: CASSRKRPSTTGELFF

j_gene: TRBJ2-7
d_gene: TRBD2
v_gene: TRBV6-6
len: 15
abundance: -
CDR3nt: TGTGCCAGCAGCAAAATAGCGGGAGGGCCGGGTGAGCAGTACTTC
CDR3aa: CASSKIAGGPGEQYF

j_gene: TRBJ2-2
d_gene: -
v_gene: TRBV5-1
len: 14
abundance: few
CDR3nt: TGCGCCAGCAGCTTGAGGGCAGGGGCCGGGGAGCTGTTTTTT
CDR3aa: CASSLRAGAGELFF

j_gene: TRBJ2-1
d_gene: TRBD2
v_gene: TRBV4-2
len: 18
abundance: -
CDR3nt: TGTGCCAGCAGCCAAGTTTTTAGTATCGGCGGGAGGAACTATGAGCAGTTCTTC
CDR3aa: CASSQVFSIGGRNYEQFF

j_gene: TRBJ1-5
d_gene: -
v_gene: TRBV15
len: 15
abundance: -
CDR3nt: TGTGCCACCAGCAGAGTCCAGGGCGGGGATCAGCCCCAGCATTTT
CDR3aa: CATSRVQGGDQPQHF

j_gene: TRBJ2-7
d_gene: TRBD1
v_gene: TRBV7-9
len: 13
abundance: few
CDR3nt: TGTGCCAGCAGCTTAGGACAGGGTGACGAGCAGTACTTC
CDR3aa: CASSLGQGDEQYF

j_gene: TRBJ2-1
d_gene: -
v_gene: TRBV10-3
len: 17
abundance: -
CDR3nt: TGTGCCATCAGTGACTCCCGGGTAATGCGGGCCGATAATGAGCAGTTCTTC
CDR3aa: CAISDSRVMRADNEQFF

j_gene: TRBJ2-7
d_gene: TRBD1
v_gene: TRBV10-2
len: 13
abundance: -
CDR3nt: TGCGCCAGCAGCCGGACAGGGACCTACGAGCAGTACTTC
CDR3aa: CASSRTGTYEQYF

j_gene: TRBJ1-5
d_gene: TRBD1
v_gene: TRBV7-8
len: 13
abundance: -
CDR3nt: TGTGCCAGCAGCCAAGACAGGGGACAGCCCCAGCATTTT
CDR3aa: CASSQDRGQPQHF

j_gene: TRBJ1-1
d_gene: TRBD1
v_gene: TRBV2
len: 16
abundance: many
CDR3nt: TGTGCCAGCAATGCCGGGACAGGGTTTACGAACACTGAAGCTTTCTTT
CDR3aa: CASNAGTGFTNTEAFF

j_gene: TRBJ2-7
d_gene: -
v_gene: TRBV7-9
len: 12
abundance: few
CDR3nt: TGTGCCAGCAGCTTACCAGCGGACGAGCAGTACTTC
CDR3aa: CASSLPADEQYF

j_gene: TRBJ2-2
d_gene: TRBD1
v_gene: TRBV9
len: 19
abundance: -
CDR3nt: TGTGCCAGCAGCTTTCGACGCGGACAGGGATCGCCGAACACCGGGGAGCTGTTTTTT
CDR3aa: CASSFRRGQGSPNTGELFF

j_gene: TRBJ2-3
d_gene: TRBD1
v_gene: TRBV5-6
len: 15
abundance: -
CDR3nt: TGTGCCAGCAGCTTTGACAGGGGGTATGGAGATACGCAGTATTTT
CDR3aa: CASSFDRGYGDTQYF

j_gene: TRBJ2-5
d_gene: -
v_gene: TRBV4-1
len: 12
abundance: -
CDR3nt: TGCGCCAGCAGCCAACCTCAAGAGACCCAGTACTTC
CDR3aa: CASSQPQETQYF

j_gene: TRBJ2-1
d_gene: TRBD2
v_gene: TRBV7-8
len: 18
abundance: few
CDR3nt: TGTGCCAGCAGCTCCCTCGGGACTAGCGGGAGGATGAACAATGAGCAGTTCTTC
CDR3aa: CASSSLGTSGRMNNEQFF

j_gene: TRBJ2-3
d_gene: -
v_gene: TRBV6-1
len: 14
abundance: -
CDR3nt: TGTGCCAGCAGGGCCGAGAGGAAGACAGATACGCAGTATTTT
CDR3aa: CASRAERKTDTQYF

j_gene: TRBJ2-5
d_gene: TRBD2
v_gene: TRBV7-3
len: 17
abundance: -
CDR3nt: TGTGCCAGCAGCTTAACCCCGGGACTAGCGACCCAAGAGACCCAGTACTTC
CDR3aa: CASSLTPGLATQETQYF

j_gene: TRBJ1-3
d_gene: -
v_gene: TRBV14
len: 17
abundance: -
CDR3nt: TGTGCCAGCAGCCAAGATCGACTCCTGACGGCTGGAAACACCATATATTTT
CDR3aa: CASSQDRLLTAGNTIYF

j_gene: TRBJ2-1
d_gene: -
v_gene: TRBV9
len: 14
abundance: -
CDR3nt: TGTGCCAGCAGCGTGGGGGTTACCGGTAATGAGCAGTTCTTC
CDR3aa: CASSVGVTGNEQFF

j_gene: TRBJ2-7
d_gene: TRBD2
v_gene: TRBV11-3
len: 19
abundance: once
CDR3nt: TGTGCCAGCAGCTTAGGTGTGAGAAGGGGGACTAGCGGGACCCCCGAGCAGTACTTC
CDR3aa: CASSLGVRRGTSGTPEQYF

j_gene: TRBJ2-7
d_gene: -
v_gene: TRBV6-1
len: 13
abundance: -
CDR3nt: TGTGCCAGCAGTGACGCACAGGACTACGAGCAGTACTTC
CDR3aa: CASSDAQDYEQYF

j_gene: TRBJ1-2
d_gene: -
v_gene: TRBV7-8
len: 14
abundance: -
CDR3nt: TGTGCCAGCAGCTTAGACCGGGATAACTATGGCTACACCTTC
CDR3aa: CASSLDRDNYGYTF